These 28 T cell receptor beta chains were all obtained from the same sample, sequenced in a study of blood T cell repertoires in COVID-19. The method was immunoSEQ multiplex PCR; TCRdb's version includes in-frame clones alone and lacks a portion of them. The sample lists 250,000 to 400,000 clones, 87% occurring once. The sequenced sample was peripheral blood. Source of these receptors: a man aged 50-59 years with active or convalescent COVID-19.

V and J are TRBV19 and TRBJ1-5; TRBD1 is a possible D gene (6 bases). Looked up from germline, CDR1 is LNHDA and CDR2 is SQIVND (reference sequence). The CDR3 covers 13 residues. V was cut by 10 bases and J by 5 bases, with 15 bases left in between. The CDR3 spells CATRDRTDQPQHF. DNA for the CDR3: TGTGCCACCAGAGACAGGACTGATCAGCCCCAGCATTTT.

As regards this clone: An end of the junction differs from the germline gene, which may be a read error. This rearrangement joins TRBV7-7 to TRBJ2-2, with TRBD2 identical over 14 bases. Germline V gene sequence: CDR1 SSHAT, CDR2 FNYEAQ (reference sequence). CDR3 length: 15 amino acids. CDR3 sequence: CASSLTSGGAGELFF. The CDR3 region has the DNA TGTGCTAGCAGCCTGACTAGCGGGGGGGCCGGGGAGCTGTTTTTT.

This chain connects TRBV21-1 to TRBJ2-3; the D call in the table, TRBD2, was not verified against the DNA. TRBV21-1 is designated a pseudogene. This CDR3 contains 15 residues. The CDR3 reads CASSSLAGSTDTQYF. The CDR3 DNA follows: TGTGCCAGCAGCAGCCTAGCCGGTAGCACAGATACGCAGTATTTT.

The chain uses TRBV5-1 and TRBJ1-5; 7 bases are shared with TRBD1. The germline V gene encodes CDR1 SGHRS and CDR2 YFSETQ. The CDR3 is made up of 15 amino acids. The junction had 2 bases not matched to a gene; V was cut back by 2 bases and J by 0 bases. The CDR3 spells CASSFTGDSNQPQHF. For the CDR3, the DNA is TGCGCCAGCAGCTTTACAGGGGATAGCAATCAGCCCCAGCATTTT. The full variable domain, in which reference TRBV5-1 and TRBJ1-5 provide the parts outside the CDR3, is KAGVTQTPRYLIKTRGQQVTLSCSPISGHRSVSWYQQTPGQGLQFLFEYFSETQRNKGNFPGRFSGRQFSNSRSEMNVSTLELGDSALYLCASSFTGDSNQPQHFGDGTRLSIL.

Concerning this clone: Other DNA sequences in this specimen translate into the identical CDR3. The chain carries TRBV2 and TRBJ1-2; a weak D match, TRBD1 (5 bases). Germline CDR1 reads SNHLY; CDR2 reads FYNNEI. This CDR3 comprises 14 residues. The V end was cut by 4 bases, the J end by 2 bases, with 11 bases between. CDR3 region: CASSVGQTNYGYTF. For the CDR3, the DNA is TGTGCCAGCAGTGTCGGACAAACGAACTATGGCTACACCTTC.

J is TRBJ1-4 and V is TRBV11-2; D ambiguous. The CDR3 length is 15 residues. CDR1 is SGHAT, CDR2 FQNNGV, per germline. V was clipped by 5 bases and J by 7 bases, with 17 bases between them. Here the CDR3 reads CASSPDGPRGEKLFF. The CDR3 DNA reads as TGTGCCAGCAGCCCAGATGGCCCGAGAGGTGAAAAACTGTTTTTT. Variable domain in full (rest from reference TRBV11-2 and TRBJ1-4): EAGVAQSPRYKIIEKRQSVAFWCNPISGHATLYWYQQILGQGPKLLIQFQNNGVVDDSQLPKDRFSAERLKGVDSTLKIQPAKLEDSAVYLCASSPDGPRGEKLFFGSGTQLSVL.

The V gene is TRBV30, the J gene TRBJ1-5; D call uncertain. Germline lookup yields CDR1 GTSNPN and CDR2 SVGIG (reference sequence). Trimming took off 0 bases at V and 3 bases at J, with 12 bases between the two ends. The CDR3 sequence is 15 residues long. The CDR3 loop is CAWSVTGVDNQPQHF. CDR3 nucleotide sequence: TGTGCCTGGAGTGTAACGGGAGTCGACAATCAGCCCCAGCATTTT.

The J gene is TRBJ1-5, the V gene TRBV6-5; TRBD1 matches at 9 bases. Germline lookup yields CDR1 MNHEY and CDR2 SVGAGI. The CDR3 extends over 14 amino acids. The ends lost 4 bases at V and 7 bases at J; junction bases unmatched: 5. The CDR3 region has the DNA TGTGCCAGCAGTTTGGGACAGGGTTGGCAGCCCCAGCATTTT. Its protein product is CASSLGQGWQPQHF.

The chain carries TRBV5-4 and TRBJ2-1; TRBD1 might be the D (5 bases). CDR3 length: 15 amino acids. V was trimmed by 2 bases and J by 6 bases, leaving 15 bases between them. Germline V lookup: CDR1 SGHNT, CDR2 YYREEE (reference sequence). The CDR3 is CASSLGAFGLNEQFF. The CDR3 DNA sequence: TGTGCCAGCAGCTTAGGGGCCTTCGGCCTCAATGAGCAGTTCTTC.

This chain connects TRBV7-9 to TRBJ1-2; 10 positions match TRBD1. Germline V CDR1 and CDR2: SEHNR, FQNEAQ (reference sequence). Germline trimming cut 6 bases from V and 6 bases from J; bases unmatched to any gene: 7. The CDR3 covers 14 residues. The CDR3 nucleotides are TGTGCCAGCAGTCAGGACAGGGGGATCAATGGCTACACCTTC. This encodes CASSQDRGINGYTF. The whole variable domain, filled in from reference TRBV7-9 and TRBJ1-2, reads DTGVSQNPRHKITKRGQNVTFRCDPISEHNRLYWYRQTLGQGPEFLTYFQNEAQLEKSRLLSDRFSAERPKGSFSTLEIQRTEQGDSAMYLCASSQDRGINGYTFGSGTRLTVV.

Comment on this clone: Other DNA sequences in the sample encode the same CDR3. The chain has TRBV19 and TRBJ1-6; 11 bases are a match to TRBD1. The CDR3 length is 15 residues. V shed 3 bases, J shed 7 bases, and the junction held 2 bases outside the gene matches. CDR1 LNHDA and CDR2 SQIVND come from the germline V gene (reference sequence). In DNA form, the CDR3 reads TGTGCCAGTAGTATCGGACAGGGGGCCAATTCACCCCTCCACTTT. Translation: CASSIGQGANSPLHF.

The chain has TRBV25-1 and TRBJ1-6; TRBD1 matches at 8 bases. Trimming at V came to 1 base and at J to 4 bases, leaving 9 bases not matched to a gene. The CDR3 loop spans 18 amino acids. CDR1 and CDR2 (germline): MGHDK, SYGVNS. This CDR3 is CASSESGTGTFYNSPLHF. CDR3 DNA sequence: TGTGCCAGCAGTGAATCCGGGACAGGAACGTTTTATAATTCACCCCTCCACTTT.

This chain links TRBV3-1 (or the pseudogene TRBV3-2) with TRBJ1-2; TRBD1 agrees at 12 bases. V was clipped by 5 bases and J by 8 bases; unmatched bases: 9. Per the germline V gene, CDR1 is LGHDT and CDR2 is YNNKEL (reference sequence). This CDR3 has 15 residues. The CDR3 nucleotides read TGTGCCAGCAGCTTCCCGGGACAGGGGGCGGACGGCTACACCTTC. Translated, it gives CASSFPGQGADGYTF.

This chain connects TRBV9 to TRBJ2-2; D ambiguous. The germline CDR1 and CDR2 sequences are SGDLS and YYNGEE. V was pared by 0 bases and J by 3 bases, with 12 bases between. This CDR3 spans 16 amino acids. The CDR3 is CASSVATLTYTGELFF. For the CDR3, the DNA is TGTGCCAGCAGCGTAGCGACACTCACATACACCGGGGAGCTGTTTTTT.

The chain links TRBV7-9 to TRBJ1-6, with 8 bases lining up with TRBD1. The CDR3 spans 14 residues. CDR1 is SEHNR and CDR2 is FQNEAQ in the germline V gene (reference sequence). After removal of 8 bases from V and 5 bases from J, the junction contained 5 bases not matched to a gene. The DNA for the CDR3 is TGTGCCAGCCAGGGGGCATCTGATAATTCACCCCTCCACTTT. It translates to CASQGASDNSPLHF.

V is TRBV15 and J is TRBJ1-5; no clear D. Germline CDR1 LNHNV, CDR2 YYDKDF (reference sequence). The V gene lost 1 base and the J gene lost 10 bases, with 14 bases spanning the gap. This CDR3 spans 14 amino acids. The CDR3 nucleotides are TGTGCCACCAGCAGAGCGACACGCTACGAACCCCAGCATTTT. This translates into CATSRATRYEPQHF.

The rearrangement links TRBV10-3 to TRBJ2-7; 9 bases map to TRBD1. Germline V CDR1 and CDR2: ENHRY, SYGVKD. The CDR3 runs to 18 residues. The V segment lost 3 bases and the J segment 5 bases; nucleotides outside the gene matches: 17. In DNA form, the CDR3 reads TGTGCCATCAGTGATTCCGGGACAGGGAGGGGAAAGGGGAACGAGCAGTACTTC. Amino acids: CAISDSGTGRGKGNEQYF.

V usage is TRBV4-1 and J usage is TRBJ2-7, with D uncertain. Germline loops: CDR1 MGHRA, CDR2 YSYEKL. With 0 bases removed from V and 2 bases from J, the gap between germline ends came to 5 bases. The CDR3 has 13 residues. The CDR3 DNA sequence: TGCGCCAGCAGCCAAGATCGGGCCTACGAGCAGTACTTC. This encodes CASSQDRAYEQYF.

The V gene is TRBV5-1, the J gene TRBJ2-5; maybe TRBD1 (5 bases). Trimming pared 0 bases from V and 3 bases from J, leaving 6 bases between. Germline CDR1 is SGHRS and CDR2 is YFSETQ. The CDR3 consists of 13 residues. The CDR3 DNA follows: TGCGCCAGCAGCTTGGAAGGGGAAGAGACCCAGTACTTC. Translation: CASSLEGEETQYF.

This chain links TRBV7-6 with TRBJ2-5, with 9 nucleotides matching TRBD1. V shed 5 bases and J 2 bases; nucleotides not matched to a gene: 9. This CDR3 is 16 amino acids long. Germline CDR1 SGHVS, CDR2 FNYEAQ. The CDR3 sequence is CASSPRTGAVQETQYF. In nucleotides, the CDR3 is TGTGCCAGCAGCCCCCGGACAGGGGCCGTGCAAGAGACCCAGTACTTC.

The rearrangement uses TRBV29-1 and TRBJ2-1; 8 bases line up with TRBD1. The CDR3 runs to 14 residues. Germline V lookup: CDR1 SQVTM, CDR2 ANQGSEA. J was trimmed by 5 bases and V by 7 bases; bases with no gene match: 10. This CDR3 is CSDLGTGGHNEQFF. CDR3 in DNA: TGCAGCGACCTAGGGACAGGAGGTCACAATGAGCAGTTCTTC.

This clone was counted once. The chain has TRBV11-2 and TRBJ2-5; 10 bases are shared with TRBD2. In germline, CDR1 is SGHAT, CDR2 FQNNGV. V lost 5 bases, J lost 9 bases, and 6 bases stayed unmatched. This CDR3 spans 13 amino acids. Here the CDR3 DNA reads TGTGCCAGCAGCAATAGCGGGAGGACAGCCCAGTACTTC. Encoded protein: CASSNSGRTAQYF. Full variable domain (remainder filled in from reference TRBV11-2 and TRBJ2-5): EAGVAQSPRYKIIEKRQSVAFWCNPISGHATLYWYQQILGQGPKLLIQFQNNGVVDDSQLPKDRFSAERLKGVDSTLKIQPAKLEDSAVYLCASSNSGRTAQYFGPGTRLLVL.

The V gene is TRBV5-1, the J gene TRBJ2-5, with D possibly matching TRBD1 (6 bases). V lost 2 bases to trimming and J lost 6 bases, with 14 bases between them. CDR1 is SGHRS, CDR2 YFSETQ, per germline. The CDR3 sequence is 14 residues long. The CDR3 here is CASSFSTGLKTQYF. For the CDR3, the DNA is TGCGCCAGCAGCTTTTCTACAGGGTTGAAGACCCAGTACTTC.

This rearrangement joins TRBV9 to TRBJ2-5; weak D call: TRBD2 (6 bases). Trimming left V 2 bases short and J 4 bases short, with 9 bases between. Germline CDR1 reads SGDLS; CDR2 reads YYNGEE. The CDR3 contains 13 residues. For the CDR3, the DNA is TGTGCCAGCAGCGTCGGGACTCTAGAGACCCAGTACTTC. Residues: CASSVGTLETQYF.

The chain has TRBV6-2 or TRBV6-3 and TRBJ2-3, with 7 bases aligning to TRBD1. CDR1 and CDR2 (germline): MNHEY, SVGEGT. Losses at the gene ends were 4 bases for V and 7 bases for J; bases not matched to a gene: 2. This CDR3 region has 12 residues. The CDR3 DNA sequence: TGTGCCAGCAGTTTACAGGGGTATACGCAGTATTTT. This codes for CASSLQGYTQYF.

This clone was seen only once. The DNA for the CDR3 is TGTGCCAGCAGTGACAGTTCGTCGGGCACAGATACGCAGTATTTT. This sequence encodes CASSDSSSGTDTQYF. The V and J genes are TRBV6-4 and TRBJ2-3; D gene ambiguous. The CDR3 is 15 amino acids. Deletions cut 2 bases from V and 1 base from J, with 10 bases between. The V gene's germline CDR1 is MRHNA and CDR2 SNTAGT.

This clone was recorded only once. This chain links TRBV5-1 with TRBJ2-1; 13 bases align to TRBD2. CDR1 and CDR2 (germline): SGHRS, YFSETQ. V lost 4 bases, J lost 8 bases, and 6 bases stayed unmatched. The CDR3 is 15 amino acids. CDR3 coding DNA: TGCGCCAGCAGCACGGGACTAGCGGGGTTGGATGAGCAGTTCTTC. Amino acids: CASSTGLAGLDEQFF.

This clone turned up a few times. The V and J genes are TRBV7-2 and TRBJ1-1; D is undetermined. Germline V gene lookup returns CDR1 SGHTA and CDR2 FQGNSA. CDR3 size: 12 residues. Trimming pared 3 bases from V and 2 bases from J, leaving 4 bases between. The CDR3 reads CASSLTNTEAFF. Here the CDR3 DNA reads TGTGCCAGCAGCTTGACAAACACTGAAGCTTTCTTT.